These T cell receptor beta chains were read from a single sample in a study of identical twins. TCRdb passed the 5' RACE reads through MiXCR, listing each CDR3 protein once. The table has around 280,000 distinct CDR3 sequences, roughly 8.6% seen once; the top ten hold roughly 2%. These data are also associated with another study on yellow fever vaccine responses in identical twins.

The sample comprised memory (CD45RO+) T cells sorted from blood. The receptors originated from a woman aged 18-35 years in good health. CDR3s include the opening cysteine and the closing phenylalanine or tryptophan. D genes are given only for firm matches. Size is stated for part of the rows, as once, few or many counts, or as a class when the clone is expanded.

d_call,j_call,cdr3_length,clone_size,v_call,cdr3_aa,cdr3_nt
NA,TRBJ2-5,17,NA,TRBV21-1,CASSKHGTGSFQETQYF,TGTGCCAGCAGCAAACACGGGACAGGCTCTTTCCAAGAGACCCAGTACTTC
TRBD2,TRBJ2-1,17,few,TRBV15,CATSRDLPLAGVNEQFF,TGTGCCACCAGCAGAGATCTACCTCTAGCGGGAGTGAATGAGCAGTTCTTC
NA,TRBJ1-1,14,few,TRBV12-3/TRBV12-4,CANSFVGMNTEAFF,TGTGCCAACAGTTTCGTGGGAATGAACACTGAAGCTTTCTTT
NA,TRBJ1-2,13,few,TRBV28,CASRGNTNYGYTF,TGTGCCAGCAGGGGAAACACGAACTATGGCTACACCTTC
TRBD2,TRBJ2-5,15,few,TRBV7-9,CASSQPIAGSETQYF,TGTGCCAGCAGTCAACCTATAGCGGGAAGTGAGACCCAGTACTTC
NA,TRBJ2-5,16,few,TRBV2,CASSEREVQFGETQYF,TGTGCCAGCAGTGAGAGGGAGGTCCAATTTGGGGAGACCCAGTACTTC
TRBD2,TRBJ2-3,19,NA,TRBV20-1,CSAKAGLAGVGHRTDTQYF,TGCAGTGCGAAAGCGGGACTAGCGGGAGTGGGGCATCGCACAGATACGCAGTATTTT
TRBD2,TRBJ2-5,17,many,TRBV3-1,CASRTSGGGEYQETQYF,TGTGCCAGCAGAACTAGCGGGGGGGGAGAGTACCAAGAGACCCAGTACTTC
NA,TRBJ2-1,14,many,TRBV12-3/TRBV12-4,CASSLNRGYNEQFF,TGTGCCAGCAGTTTAAATCGGGGTTACAATGAGCAGTTCTTC
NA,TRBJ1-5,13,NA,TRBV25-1,CASSDEGNQPQHF,TGTGCCAGCAGTGATGAGGGGAATCAGCCCCAGCATTTT
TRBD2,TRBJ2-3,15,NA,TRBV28,CASSSSGQGGDTQYF,TGTGCCAGCAGTTCCTCCGGGCAGGGAGGGGATACGCAGTATTTT
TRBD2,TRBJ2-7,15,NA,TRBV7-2,CASSASGWSSYEQYF,TGTGCCAGCAGTGCTAGCGGGTGGAGCTCCTACGAGCAGTACTTC
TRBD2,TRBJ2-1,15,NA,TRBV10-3,CAISERRERGNEQFF,TGTGCCATCAGTGAACGGCGGGAGCGAGGCAATGAGCAGTTCTTC
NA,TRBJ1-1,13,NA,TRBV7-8,CASSQPRDLEAFF,TGTGCCAGCAGTCAACCCCGGGACCTTGAAGCTTTCTTT
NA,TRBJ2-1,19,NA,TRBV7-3,CASSLMGGGDSRSYNEQFF,TGTGCCAGCAGCTTAATGGGGGGCGGGGACTCCCGCTCCTACAATGAGCAGTTCTTC
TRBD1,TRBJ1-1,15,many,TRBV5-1,CASSIQTGGATEAFF,TGCGCCAGCAGCATCCAGACAGGGGGCGCGACTGAAGCTTTCTTT
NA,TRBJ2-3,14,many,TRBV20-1,CSASEASGTDTQYF,TGCAGTGCTAGTGAGGCTAGCGGCACAGATACGCAGTATTTT
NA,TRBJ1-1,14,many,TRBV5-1,CASSQGSENTEAFF,TGCGCCAGCAGCCAGGGGTCAGAGAACACTGAAGCTTTCTTT
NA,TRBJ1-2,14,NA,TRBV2,CASKPAQASYGYTF,TGTGCCAGCAAACCCGCACAGGCCTCCTATGGCTACACCTTC
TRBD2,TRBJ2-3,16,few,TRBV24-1,CATSDYTSGATDTQYF,TGTGCCACCAGTGATTATACTAGCGGGGCAACAGATACGCAGTATTTT
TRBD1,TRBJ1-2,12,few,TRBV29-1,CSAIQGTYGYTF,TGCAGCGCGATACAGGGGACCTATGGCTACACCTTC
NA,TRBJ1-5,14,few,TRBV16,CASSQSVGYQPQHF,TGTGCCAGCAGCCAATCGGTCGGGTATCAGCCCCAGCATTTT
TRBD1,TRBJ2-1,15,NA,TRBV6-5,CASSWDRSSYNEQFF,TGTGCCAGCAGTTGGGACAGGAGCTCCTACAATGAGCAGTTCTTC
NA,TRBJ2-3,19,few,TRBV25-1,CASSEMGADYPASTDTQYF,TGTGCCAGCAGTGAAATGGGTGCGGATTACCCCGCTAGCACAGATACGCAGTATTTT
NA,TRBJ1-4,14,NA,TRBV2,CASSEGTGNEKLFF,TGTGCCAGCAGCGAAGGGACGGGGAATGAAAAACTGTTTTTT
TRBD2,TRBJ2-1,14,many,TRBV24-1,CATSVSGSGNEQFF,TGTGCCACCAGTGTGAGCGGGAGTGGGAATGAGCAGTTCTTC
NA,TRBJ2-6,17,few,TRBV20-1,CSAREDSLLSGANVLTF,TGCAGTGCTAGAGAAGACAGCTTACTCTCTGGGGCCAACGTCCTGACTTTC
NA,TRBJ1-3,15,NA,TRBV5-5,CASSLASYSGNTIYF,TGTGCCAGCAGCTTGGCCAGCTACTCTGGAAACACCATATATTTT
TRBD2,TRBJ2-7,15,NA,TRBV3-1,CASSQDSGRAREQYF,TGTGCCAGCAGCCAAGATAGCGGGAGAGCCCGCGAGCAGTACTTC
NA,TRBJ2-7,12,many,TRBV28,CASSLFAYEQYF,TGTGCCAGCAGTTTATTTGCCTACGAGCAGTACTTC
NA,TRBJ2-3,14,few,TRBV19,CASRDESFTDTQYF,TGTGCCAGTAGAGACGAGTCATTTACAGATACGCAGTATTTT
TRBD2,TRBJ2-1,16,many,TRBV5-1,CASSPRGTTSYNEQFF,TGCGCCAGCAGTCCGCGGGGGACCACCTCCTACAATGAGCAGTTCTTC
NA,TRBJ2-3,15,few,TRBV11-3,CASSLGTAETDTQYF,TGTGCCAGCAGCTTAGGTACAGCCGAGACAGATACGCAGTATTTT
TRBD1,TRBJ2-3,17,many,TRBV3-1,CASRPDRPRRSTDTQYF,TGTGCCAGCAGACCGGACAGGCCGAGAAGGAGCACAGATACGCAGTATTTT
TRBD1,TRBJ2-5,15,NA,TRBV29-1,CSVAWTGGYEETQYF,TGCAGCGTTGCCTGGACAGGGGGCTACGAAGAGACCCAGTACTTC
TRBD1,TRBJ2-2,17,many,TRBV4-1,CASSHQGTGYSNGELFF,TGCGCCAGCAGCCACCAAGGGACAGGGTATAGCAACGGGGAGCTGTTTTTT
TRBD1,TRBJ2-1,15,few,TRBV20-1,CSARHRDRDYNEKFF,TGCAGTGCTAGACACCGGGACAGGGACTACAATGAGAAGTTCTTC
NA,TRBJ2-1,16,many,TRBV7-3,CASSLNSWTSYNEQFF,TGTGCCAGCAGCTTAAATTCTTGGACCTCCTACAATGAGCAGTTCTTC
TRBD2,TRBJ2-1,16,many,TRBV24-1,CATSDRLAGGGYEQFF,TGTGCCACCAGTGACCGTCTGGCGGGGGGCGGGTATGAGCAGTTCTTC
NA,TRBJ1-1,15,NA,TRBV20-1,CSASKVGRMNTEAFF,TGCAGTGCTAGTAAGGTTGGCAGAATGAACACTGAAGCTTTCTTT
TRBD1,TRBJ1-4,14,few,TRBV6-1,CASSEAGTGGKLFF,TGTGCCAGCAGTGAAGCGGGGACAGGGGGAAAACTGTTTTTT
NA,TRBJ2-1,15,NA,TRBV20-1,CSASGRWGLDNEQFF,TGCAGTGCTAGCGGGAGATGGGGGCTGGACAATGAGCAGTTCTTC
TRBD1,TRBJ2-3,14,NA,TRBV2,CASRDRGRADTQYF,TGTGCCAGCAGGGACAGGGGAAGGGCAGATACGCAGTATTTT
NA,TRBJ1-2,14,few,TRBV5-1,CASSLDRMNYGYTF,TGCGCCAGCAGCTTGGACAGGATGAACTATGGCTACACCTTC
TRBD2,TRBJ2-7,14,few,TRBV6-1,CASSGLAGAYEQYF,TGTGCCAGCAGCGGACTAGCGGGAGCCTACGAGCAGTACTTC
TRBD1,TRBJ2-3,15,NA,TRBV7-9,CASSLTGLLHDTQYF,TGTGCCAGCAGCTTGACAGGGCTCCTACACGATACGCAGTATTTT
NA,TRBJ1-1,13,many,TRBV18,CASSRSADGEAFF,TGTGCCAGCTCACGTTCCGCTGATGGTGAAGCTTTCTTT
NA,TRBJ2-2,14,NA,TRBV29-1,CSVEDARRTGELFF,TGCAGCGTTGAAGATGCCCGACGCACCGGGGAGCTGTTTTTT